This TCR beta chain was identified in a study of T-cell memory formation after mild COVID-19. Study context: Across donors, TCR clusters were largely donor specific. General observations from the study: Researchers found some responding clones in pre-infection memory, a sign that cross-reactive memory joined.

One entry per CDR3 protein results from TCRdb running MiXCR on the 5' RACE reads. This sample has approximately 580,000 distinct CDR3 sequences, with roughly 20% found just once. Comments on this clonotype: Antigen specificity is unknown.

The CDR3 length is 14 residues. Looked up from germline, CDR1 is SNHLY and CDR2 is FYNNEI. Trimming cost V 2 bases and J 6 bases, with 14 bases left between them. Sequencing used PBMCs or a T cell subset sorted from them (not recorded which). The sequence was collected from an adult woman who had mild COVID-19 (a few samples of this study predate the infection). Cell type and time point are not known. The gene calls are TRBV2 and TRBJ2-7; possibly TRBD1 for D (5 bases). CDR3 residues: CASSELIGAAEQYF. The DNA of the CDR3 is TGTGCCAGCAGTGAATTAATTGGGGCTGCCGAGCAGTACTTC.